Listed below are T cell receptor beta chains from one sample, sequenced in a study of shared clonotypes between healthy human individuals. The protocol was immunoSEQ multiplex PCR, while the TCRdb copy is restricted to in-frame clones and leaves out a portion. The sample holds roughly 2.1 million clones; about 92% are singletons and the top ten take 1.5% to 2%. Sequencing was carried out using naive CD8+ T cells from PBMCs. The receptors stem from a man aged 18-30 years in good health. Some clones in this sample may be carry-over from other donors' samples. CDR3s include the opening cysteine and the closing phenylalanine or tryptophan. D genes are given only for firm matches. Only some rows state a clone size, as once, few, many or a class for expanded clones.

cdr3_aa: CASSLVQGAEAFF; cdr3_nt: TGTGCCAGCAGCTTAGTACAGGGCGCTGAAGCTTTCTTT; cdr3_length: 13; v_call: TRBV7-3; j_call: TRBJ1-1; d_call: NA; clone_size: NA
cdr3_aa: CASSFVGRTYEQYF; cdr3_nt: TGTGCCAGCAGTTTTGTTGGCAGAACCTACGAGCAGTACTTC; cdr3_length: 14; v_call: TRBV27; j_call: TRBJ2-7; d_call: NA; clone_size: NA
cdr3_aa: CASSEAPLGLSTEAFF; cdr3_nt: TGTGCCAGCAGTGAAGCGCCCCTGGGTTTGAGCACTGAAGCTTTCTTT; cdr3_length: 16; v_call: TRBV6-1; j_call: TRBJ1-1; d_call: NA; clone_size: NA
cdr3_aa: CASSPQTDSFTGELFF; cdr3_nt: TGTGCCAGCAGCCCACAGACAGACTCATTCACCGGGGAGCTGTTTTTT; cdr3_length: 16; v_call: TRBV9; j_call: TRBJ2-2; d_call: NA; clone_size: NA
cdr3_aa: CASSFLPNEQFF; cdr3_nt: TGTGCCAGCAGTTTTTTACCCAATGAGCAGTTCTTC; cdr3_length: 12; v_call: TRBV27; j_call: TRBJ2-1; d_call: NA; clone_size: NA
cdr3_aa: CASSILTGPQHF; cdr3_nt: TGTGCCAGTAGTATCTTAACAGGGCCCCAGCATTTT; cdr3_length: 12; v_call: TRBV19; j_call: TRBJ1-5; d_call: NA; clone_size: NA
cdr3_aa: CASSSGGPKGQYF; cdr3_nt: TGTGCCAGCAGCTCAGGAGGCCCAAAGGGTCAGTACTTC; cdr3_length: 13; v_call: TRBV6-5; j_call: TRBJ2-7; d_call: NA; clone_size: NA
cdr3_aa: CAITGLTTEAFF; cdr3_nt: TGTGCCATCACAGGGCTCACTACTGAAGCTTTCTTT; cdr3_length: 12; v_call: TRBV7-9; j_call: TRBJ1-1; d_call: NA; clone_size: few
cdr3_aa: CASSAHSGFQETQYF; cdr3_nt: TGTGCCAGCAGTGCGCACTCAGGGTTTCAAGAGACCCAGTACTTC; cdr3_length: 15; v_call: TRBV6-1; j_call: TRBJ2-5; d_call: NA; clone_size: NA
cdr3_aa: CASSQVRTEQYF; cdr3_nt: TGTGCCAGCAGCCAAGTACGGACAGAGCAGTACTTC; cdr3_length: 12; v_call: TRBV14; j_call: TRBJ2-7; d_call: NA; clone_size: NA
cdr3_aa: CASSSQDSGGNTIYF; cdr3_nt: TGTGCCAGCAGCTCCCAGGACAGCGGCGGGAACACCATATATTTT; cdr3_length: 15; v_call: TRBV11-2; j_call: TRBJ1-3; d_call: NA; clone_size: NA
cdr3_aa: CASSFGRGAGYEQYF; cdr3_nt: TGTGCCAGCAGTTTCGGGCGGGGGGCAGGCTACGAGCAGTACTTC; cdr3_length: 15; v_call: TRBV27; j_call: TRBJ2-7; d_call: TRBD2; clone_size: once
cdr3_aa: CASSEGTSGSYEQYF; cdr3_nt: TGTGCCAGCTCAGAGGGGACTAGCGGGAGTTACGAGCAGTACTTC; cdr3_length: 15; v_call: TRBV18; j_call: TRBJ2-7; d_call: TRBD2; clone_size: NA
cdr3_aa: CASSYGWEGELFF; cdr3_nt: TGTGCCAGCAGTTACGGCTGGGAAGGGGAGCTGTTTTTT; cdr3_length: 13; v_call: TRBV6-6; j_call: TRBJ2-2; d_call: NA; clone_size: once
cdr3_aa: CSATSGNEQFF; cdr3_nt: TGCAGTGCCACCTCGGGGAATGAGCAGTTCTTC; cdr3_length: 11; v_call: TRBV20-1; j_call: TRBJ2-1; d_call: NA; clone_size: NA
cdr3_aa: CASSPRGREGPHEQYF; cdr3_nt: TGCGCCAGCAGCCCCCGGGGGCGGGAGGGCCCCCACGAGCAGTACTTC; cdr3_length: 16; v_call: TRBV5-1; j_call: TRBJ2-7; d_call: TRBD2; clone_size: NA
cdr3_aa: CASSLSSAAFDTEAFF; cdr3_nt: TGTGCCAGCAGTTTATCTTCGGCAGCGTTTGACACTGAAGCTTTCTTT; cdr3_length: 16; v_call: TRBV27; j_call: TRBJ1-1; d_call: NA; clone_size: NA
cdr3_aa: CASSPPVRGLSTDTQYF; cdr3_nt: TGTGCCAGCAGCCCCCCGGTAAGGGGACTGAGCACAGATACGCAGTATTTT; cdr3_length: 17; v_call: TRBV7-2; j_call: TRBJ2-3; d_call: NA; clone_size: NA
cdr3_aa: CASSPSGSSYNEQFF; cdr3_nt: TGTGCCAGCAGTCCTAGCGGGAGCTCCTACAATGAGCAGTTCTTC; cdr3_length: 15; v_call: TRBV27; j_call: TRBJ2-1; d_call: TRBD2; clone_size: NA
cdr3_aa: CASSAGATQGYEQYF; cdr3_nt: TGTGCCAGCAGCGCCGGGGCAACCCAGGGCTACGAGCAGTACTTC; cdr3_length: 15; v_call: TRBV9; j_call: TRBJ2-7; d_call: NA; clone_size: NA
cdr3_aa: CASGGDPVYEQYF; cdr3_nt: TGTGCCAGTGGTGGGGACCCCGTTTACGAGCAGTACTTC; cdr3_length: 13; v_call: TRBV19; j_call: TRBJ2-7; d_call: NA; clone_size: NA
cdr3_aa: CASSQGDGEAPYEQYF; cdr3_nt: TGCGCCAGCAGCCAAGGAGACGGAGAAGCCCCATACGAGCAGTACTTC; cdr3_length: 16; v_call: TRBV4-1; j_call: TRBJ2-7; d_call: NA; clone_size: once
cdr3_aa: CASSQDRAEGSTDTQYF; cdr3_nt: TGCGCCAGCAGCCAAGATCGGGCCGAGGGCAGCACAGATACGCAGTATTTT; cdr3_length: 17; v_call: TRBV4-3; j_call: TRBJ2-3; d_call: NA; clone_size: once
cdr3_aa: CASKGSGELFF; cdr3_nt: TGTGCCAGCAAGGGATCCGGGGAGCTGTTTTTT; cdr3_length: 11; v_call: TRBV7-3; j_call: TRBJ2-2; d_call: NA; clone_size: NA
cdr3_aa: CASSLSGTGTRPQHF; cdr3_nt: TGTGCCAGCAGTTTATCTGGCACAGGGACACGGCCCCAGCATTTT; cdr3_length: 15; v_call: TRBV27; j_call: TRBJ1-5; d_call: NA; clone_size: NA
cdr3_aa: CASSQRPGTTYEQYF; cdr3_nt: TGTGCCAGCAGCCAAAGGCCCGGGACTACGTACGAGCAGTACTTC; cdr3_length: 15; v_call: TRBV4-2; j_call: TRBJ2-7; d_call: TRBD2; clone_size: NA
cdr3_aa: CASSLGIMRLQETQYF; cdr3_nt: TGTGCCAGCAGCTTGGGAATAATGAGACTCCAAGAGACCCAGTACTTC; cdr3_length: 16; v_call: TRBV5-6; j_call: TRBJ2-5; d_call: NA; clone_size: once
cdr3_aa: CASSKEGQRGGDTQYF; cdr3_nt: TGTGCCAGCAGCAAAGAGGGCCAAAGGGGCGGAGATACGCAGTATTTT; cdr3_length: 16; v_call: TRBV21-1; j_call: TRBJ2-3; d_call: NA; clone_size: NA
cdr3_aa: CAQLAKTHYRPELNYGYTF; cdr3_nt: TGTGCCCAACTGGCAAAGACCCATTACCGACCGGAGCTAAACTATGGCTACACCTTC; cdr3_length: 19; v_call: TRBV30; j_call: TRBJ1-2; d_call: NA; clone_size: few
cdr3_aa: CASSSTNNQPQHF; cdr3_nt: TGTGCCAGCAGTTCTACGAACAATCAGCCCCAGCATTTT; cdr3_length: 13; v_call: TRBV28; j_call: TRBJ1-5; d_call: NA; clone_size: NA
cdr3_aa: CASSLGRPNTEAFF; cdr3_nt: TGTGCCAGCAGCCTTGGACGGCCGAACACTGAAGCTTTCTTT; cdr3_length: 14; v_call: TRBV6-5; j_call: TRBJ1-1; d_call: NA; clone_size: NA
cdr3_aa: CASSFGQGYEQFF; cdr3_nt: TGTGCCAGCAGTTTTGGGCAGGGCTATGAGCAGTTCTTC; cdr3_length: 13; v_call: TRBV27; j_call: TRBJ2-1; d_call: NA; clone_size: NA
cdr3_aa: CASSPKTGNGDAEAFF; cdr3_nt: TGCGCCAGCAGCCCCAAGACAGGGAATGGAGACGCTGAAGCTTTCTTT; cdr3_length: 16; v_call: TRBV5-1; j_call: TRBJ1-1; d_call: TRBD1; clone_size: NA